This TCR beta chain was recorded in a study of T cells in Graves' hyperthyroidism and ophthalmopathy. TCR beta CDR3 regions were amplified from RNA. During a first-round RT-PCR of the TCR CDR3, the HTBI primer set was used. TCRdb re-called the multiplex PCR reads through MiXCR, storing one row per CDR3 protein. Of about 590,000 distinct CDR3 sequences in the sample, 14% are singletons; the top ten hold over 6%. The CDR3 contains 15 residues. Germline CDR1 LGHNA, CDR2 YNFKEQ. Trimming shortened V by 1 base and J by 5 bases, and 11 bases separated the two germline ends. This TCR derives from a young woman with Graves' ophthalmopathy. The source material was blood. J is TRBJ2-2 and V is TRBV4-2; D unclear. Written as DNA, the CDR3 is TGTGCCAGCAGCCAAGGATTAGCTCCGACCGGGGAGCTGTTTTTT. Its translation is CASSQGLAPTGELFF.